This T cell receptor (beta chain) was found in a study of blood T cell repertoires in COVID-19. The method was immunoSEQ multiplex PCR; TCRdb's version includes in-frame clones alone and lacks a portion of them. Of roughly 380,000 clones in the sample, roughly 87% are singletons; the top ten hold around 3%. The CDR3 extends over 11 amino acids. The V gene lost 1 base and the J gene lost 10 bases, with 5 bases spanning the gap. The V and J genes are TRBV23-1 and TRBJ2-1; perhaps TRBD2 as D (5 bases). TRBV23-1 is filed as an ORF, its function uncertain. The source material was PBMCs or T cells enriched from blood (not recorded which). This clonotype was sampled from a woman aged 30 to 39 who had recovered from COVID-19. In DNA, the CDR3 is TGCGCCAGCAGTCAATGCGGGGAGCAGTTCTTC. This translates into CASSQCGEQFF.